The 30 T cell receptor beta chains reported below all come from one sample, sequenced in a study of T cells in Graves' hyperthyroidism and ophthalmopathy. Amplified regions were TCR beta CDR3 sequences from RNA transcripts. TCR CDR3 regions were first amplified by RT-PCR with HTBI primers. TCRdb re-derived calls from the multiplex PCR reads in MiXCR, one entry per CDR3 protein. The sample records roughly 840,000 distinct CDR3 sequences, approximately 40% being singletons. The specimen was blood. These receptor sequences come from a young man with Graves' hyperthyroidism.

This clonotype appeared a few times. The chain joins TRBV4-2 to TRBJ2-5; no firm D call. This CDR3 contains 13 residues. Germline lookup yields CDR1 LGHNA and CDR2 YNFKEQ. Trimming took off 0 bases at V and 4 bases at J, with 6 bases between the two ends. The DNA for the CDR3 is TGTGCCAGCAGCCAAGAGAGTCTAGAGACCCAGTACTTC. Protein sequence: CASSQESLETQYF.

This clonotype was recorded at least ten times. This chain uses TRBV10-3 with TRBJ1-5; a weak D match, TRBD1 (5 bases). The V gene's germline CDR1 is ENHRY and CDR2 SYGVKD. The CDR3 runs 14 residues. The V gene lost 6 bases and the J gene lost 3 bases, with 12 bases spanning the gap. The CDR3 sequence is CAIRGASDNQPQHF. The CDR3 DNA is TGTGCCATCAGAGGGGCCAGCGACAATCAGCCCCAGCATTTT.

The V gene is TRBV6-5, the J gene TRBJ2-6; D gene ambiguous. V lost 5 bases and J 4 bases, leaving 12 bases between the germline ends. Germline V gives CDR1 MNHEY, CDR2 SVGAGI. The length of the CDR3 is 15 residues. The CDR3, as DNA: TGTGCCAGCAGTCCTCTGACTTCAGGGGCCAACGTCCTGACTTTC. Translation: CASSPLTSGANVLTF.

The V gene is TRBV29-1, the J gene TRBJ2-7; 10 bases fit TRBD1. Looked up from germline, CDR1 is SQVTM and CDR2 is ANQGSEA. V trimming: 4 bases; J trimming: 6 bases; junction bases outside the gene matches: 3. The CDR3 has 12 residues. CDR3 nucleotides: TGCAGCGTTGGGACAGGGGGGGTCGAGCAGTACTTC. The encoded protein is CSVGTGGVEQYF.

The rearrangement links TRBV2 to TRBJ1-6; TRBD1 aligns across 7 bases. CDR3 length equals 19 residues. V was clipped by 1 base and J by 7 bases; unmatched bases: 16. Germline V gene sequence: CDR1 SNHLY, CDR2 FYNNEI. In DNA form, the CDR3 reads TGTGCCAGCAGTGAAGGGGGACAGCCCTACGAGGGGCCGAATTCACCCCTCCACTTT. Protein: CASSEGGQPYEGPNSPLHF.

As regards this clonotype: Compared with germline, one end of the junction differs, possibly owing to a read error. This chain connects TRBV10-3 to TRBJ1-1, with 10 bases identical to TRBD1. The germline V gene has CDR1 ENHRY and CDR2 SYGVKD. The CDR3 sequence is 14 residues long. CDR3 in DNA: TGTGCCAGCAGTTGGGGACAGGGGACCACTGAAGCTTTCTTT. It specifies CASSWGQGTTEAFF.

This clonotype was counted many times. This chain connects TRBV29-1 to TRBJ1-1; 8 bases map to TRBD1. This CDR3 is 13 amino acids long. Germline V lookup: CDR1 SQVTM, CDR2 ANQGSEA. J gave up 1 base and V 6 bases, and 4 bases lay outside the gene matches. In DNA form, the CDR3 reads TGCAGCGTCGCAGGGGGCCGGAACACTGAAGCTTTCTTT. It codes for CSVAGGRNTEAFF.

This clonotype has a handful of counts. One end of the junction does not line up with germline, which may come from a read error. This chain links TRBV4-1 with TRBJ2-7, with a tentative D call TRBD1 (5 bases). Looked up from germline, CDR1 is MGHRA and CDR2 is YSYEKL. CDR3 length: 13 amino acids. CDR3 sequence (DNA): TGTGCCAGCAGCCAGGACATTACCTACGAGCAGTACTTC. It encodes CASSQDITYEQYF.

The rearrangement joins TRBV4-1 to TRBJ2-7; D uncertain. Germline V gene sequence: CDR1 MGHRA, CDR2 YSYEKL. This CDR3 is 13 amino acids long. Trimming took off 0 bases at V and 3 bases at J, with 6 bases between the two ends. The CDR3 protein is CASSQDLHYEQYF. CDR3 bases: TGCGCCAGCAGCCAAGACCTACACTACGAGCAGTACTTC.

In its sample, this clonotype was seen a few times. This CDR3 is CASSLGYVYEQYF. For the CDR3, the DNA is TGTGCCAGCAGCTTAGGGTACGTTTACGAGCAGTACTTC. The chain has TRBV7-2 and TRBJ2-7, with no clear D. This CDR3 has 13 amino acids. Germline lookup yields CDR1 SGHTA and CDR2 FQGNSA. Trimming took 1 base from V and 4 from J, leaving 8 bases between them.

This clonotype has a handful of counts. The germline gene is not matched at one end of the junction; a read error may be the cause. The J gene is TRBJ1-1, the V gene TRBV4-1, with D hard to call. The CDR3 is 14 amino acids. From germline, CDR1 is MGHRA and CDR2 YSYEKL. The CDR3 region is CASSQDTLNTEAFF. In DNA form, the CDR3 reads TGTGCCAGCAGCCAAGATACGTTGAACACTGAAGCTTTCTTT.

V and J are TRBV2 and TRBJ2-5; 7 nucleotides match TRBD1. Germline V gives CDR1 SNHLY, CDR2 FYNNEI. V lost 1 base to trimming and J lost 9 bases; unmatched junction nucleotides: 14. This CDR3 is built from 16 residues. This CDR3 is CASSEGRGSASQPQYF. DNA for the CDR3: TGTGCCAGCAGTGAAGGCAGGGGGTCTGCGAGTCAGCCCCAGTACTTC.

This clonotype was recorded many times. This sequence joins TRBV7-9 and TRBJ1-5; possible D gene TRBD1, 6 bases. Trimming pared 4 bases from V and 0 bases from J, leaving 10 bases between. The CDR3 runs to 15 residues. Germline V gene sequence: CDR1 SEHNR, CDR2 FQNEAQ (reference sequence). CDR3 coding DNA: TGTGCCAGCAGCTCTGGACAGTTTAGCAATCAGCCCCAGCATTTT. The encoded protein is CASSSGQFSNQPQHF. The entire variable domain, with the rest obtained from reference TRBV7-9 and TRBJ1-5, is as follows: DTGVSQNPRHKITKRGQNVTFRCDPISEHNRLYWYRQTLGQGPEFLTYFQNEAQLEKSRLLSDRFSAERPKGSFSTLEIQRTEQGDSAMYLCASSSGQFSNQPQHFGDGTRLSIL.

The chain links TRBV4-1 to TRBJ2-5; the D gene is possibly TRBD2 (6 bases). This CDR3 spans 17 amino acids. V shed 0 bases and J shed 2 bases, with 16 bases lying between them. The germline CDR1 and CDR2 sequences are MGHRA and YSYEKL. CDR3 coding DNA: TGCGCCAGCAGCCAAGATCGTGGAGGGATGATGCAAGAGACCCAGTACTTC. This translates into CASSQDRGGMMQETQYF.

The chain joins TRBV5-1 to TRBJ2-5; 11 nucleotides line up with TRBD1. V was pared by 3 bases and J by 5 bases, with 6 bases of the junction left unmatched. The germline V gene has CDR1 SGHRS and CDR2 YFSETQ. The CDR3 is 15 amino acids. CDR3 loop: CASSSRTGGAETQYF. Here the CDR3 DNA reads TGCGCCAGCAGCTCACGGACAGGGGGCGCGGAGACCCAGTACTTC. Supplemented by reference TRBV5-1 and TRBJ2-5, the full variable domain reads KAGVTQTPRYLIKTRGQQVTLSCSPISGHRSVSWYQQTPGQGLQFLFEYFSETQRNKGNFPGRFSGRQFSNSRSEMNVSTLELGDSALYLCASSSRTGGAETQYFGPGTRLLVL.

The V and J genes are TRBV7-9 and TRBJ1-1; unclear D gene. Trimming took off 3 bases at V and 3 bases at J, with 17 bases between the two ends. Per germline, CDR1 SEHNR and CDR2 FQNEAQ (reference sequence). This CDR3 is built from 16 residues. CDR3 bases: TGTGCCAGCAGCTTGTACCAGGAGCTGCGGTACACTGAAGCTTTCTTT. Translation gives CASSLYQELRYTEAFF.

This clonotype was seen a few times. The V call is TRBV7-9, the J call TRBJ2-7; D might be TRBD1 (5 bases). From germline, CDR1 is SEHNR and CDR2 FQNEAQ (reference sequence). Trimming pared 6 bases from V and 2 bases from J, leaving 14 bases between. This CDR3 has 14 amino acids. The CDR3 nucleotides read TGTGCCAGCAGGACTTCAGTGGGGCCCTACGAGCAGTACTTC. Its protein product is CASRTSVGPYEQYF.

This clonotype was seen ten or more times. The chain is built from TRBV7-2 and TRBJ1-1; D call uncertain. The CDR3 runs to 14 residues. Between the trimmed V and J ends, which lost 3 bases and 5 bases, there was a span of 13 bases. Germline V lookup: CDR1 SGHTA, CDR2 FQGNSA. In DNA, the CDR3 is TGTGCCAGCAGCTTCCTCACAATTGGGACTGAAGCTTTCTTT. It yields the protein CASSFLTIGTEAFF.

The chain is built from TRBV29-1 and TRBJ2-7; a weak D match, TRBD2 (6 bases). Germline lookup yields CDR1 SQVTM and CDR2 ANQGSEA. The CDR3 spans 12 residues. V gave up 2 bases and J gave up 6 bases, with 11 bases separating them. The CDR3 here is CSVESGLREQYF. CDR3 DNA sequence: TGCAGCGTTGAAAGCGGGCTTCGCGAGCAGTACTTC.

The rearrangement joins TRBV12-3 or TRBV12-4 to TRBJ2-7; D remains unclear. The V end was cut by 4 bases, the J end by 0 bases, with 13 bases between. This CDR3 has 15 amino acids. The chain's CDR3 is CASSSPGRGSYEQYF. CDR3 DNA: TGTGCCAGCAGTTCCCCCGGCCGAGGCTCCTACGAGCAGTACTTC.

Concerning this clonotype: One end of the junction fails to match germline, which may point to a read error. CDR3 in amino acids: CASSLGQNTGELLF. As DNA, the CDR3 is TGTGCCAGCAGTTTAGGGCAAAACACCGGGGAGCTGCTTTTT. The chain carries TRBV12-3 or TRBV12-4 and TRBJ2-2; possible D gene TRBD2, 5 bases. CDR3 length equals 14 residues.

The V call is TRBV9, the J call TRBJ2-5; tentatively, D is TRBD2 (5 bases). The CDR3 runs to 13 residues. The V end was cut by 3 bases, the J end by 1 base, with 7 bases between. The germline gives CDR1 SGDLS, CDR2 YYNGEE. As DNA, the CDR3 is TGTGCCAGCAGCGGGCGGGCCCAAGAGACCCAGTACTTC. It translates to CASSGRAQETQYF.

The J gene is TRBJ1-1, the V gene TRBV25-1; 10 bases are shared with TRBD1. V was pared by 0 bases and J by 2 bases, with 12 bases of the junction left unmatched. Looked up from germline, CDR1 is MGHDK and CDR2 is SYGVNS. The CDR3 is 19 amino acids. CDR3 nucleotides: TGTGCCAGCAGTGAATATGAAGGGACAGGGGTAATCAGAAACACTGAAGCTTTCTTT. Protein product: CASSEYEGTGVIRNTEAFF.

The chain joins TRBV5-1 to TRBJ1-1; 7 nucleotides line up with TRBD1. In germline, CDR1 is SGHRS, CDR2 YFSETQ. The junction had 15 bases not matched to a gene; V was cut back by 6 bases and J by 4 bases. The CDR3 runs 16 residues. CDR3: CASTRLRQGEGTEAFF. CDR3 nucleotides: TGCGCCAGCACCCGATTGAGACAGGGAGAGGGCACTGAAGCTTTCTTT.

The V and J genes are TRBV19 and TRBJ1-1, with a possible D match to TRBD1 (6 bases). Trimming removed 10 bases at V and 8 bases at J, with 17 bases between. Looked up from germline, CDR1 is LNHDA and CDR2 is SQIVND (reference sequence). The CDR3 runs to 12 residues. This CDR3 reads CATSLGAVEAFF. The CDR3 DNA reads TGTGCCACCTCGTTGGGGGCCGTCGAAGCTTTCTTT.

This clonotype was seen repeatedly, ten times or more. The CDR3 spells CASSWGDGSYEQYF. CDR3 in DNA: TGCGCCAGCAGCTGGGGGGACGGATCCTACGAGCAGTACTTC. This chain uses TRBV5-1 with TRBJ2-7, with D maybe TRBD2 (6 bases). The length of the CDR3 is 14 residues. Between the trimmed V and J ends, which lost 3 bases and 1 base, there was a span of 11 bases. Germline assignment: CDR1 SGHRS and CDR2 YFSETQ.

This clonotype has only one observation. The V call is TRBV20-1, the J call TRBJ1-2; TRBD1 aligns across 10 bases. The CDR3 contains 13 residues. Germline V lookup: CDR1 DFQATT, CDR2 SNEGSKA (reference sequence). This chain's CDR3 is CSTSGQGFHGYTF. CDR3 nucleotides: TGCAGCACCTCGGGACAGGGGTTCCATGGCTACACCTTC.

The chain links TRBV19 to TRBJ2-7; no definite D call. Germline CDR1 and CDR2: LNHDA and SQIVND (reference sequence). Trimming removed 5 bases at V and 0 bases at J, with 14 bases between. The CDR3 is 15 residues long. The CDR3 bases are TGTGCCAGTAGTTTCGCGGCAGAAAGCTCCTACGAGCAGTACTTC. It is translated as CASSFAAESSYEQYF.

V is TRBV9 and J is TRBJ1-6; tentative D call: TRBD1 (6 bases). This CDR3 spans 15 amino acids. The ends were cut back, 3 bases at V and 8 bases at J, with 15 bases in the middle. Germline CDR1 and CDR2: SGDLS and YYNGEE. The CDR3 region has the DNA TGTGCCAGCAGCGCTTCCGGGGGCCGAGATTCACCCCTCCACTTT. This encodes CASSASGGRDSPLHF.

In the case of this clonotype: A much bigger clone sits one base away, suggesting this may be a read error. The chain couples TRBV15 to TRBJ2-2; the D gene is possibly TRBD2 (5 bases). The CDR3 loop spans 15 amino acids. Germline lookup yields CDR1 LNHNV and CDR2 YYDKDF (reference sequence). The CDR3 loop is CATSRDLAIHGELLF. CDR3 DNA sequence: TGTGCCACCAGCAGGGATCTGGCGATTCACGGGGAGCTGCTTTTT.